The present TCR beta chain was sequenced within a study of radiotherapy plus CTLA-4 blockade in lung cancer. This clone has a single count. Germline V lookup: CDR1 SGHRS, CDR2 YFSETQ. The CDR3 contains 16 residues. V lost 1 base to trimming and J lost 0 bases, with 8 bases between them. This table comes from immunoSEQ multiplex PCR, and its TCRdb copy is limited to in-frame clones, with some not included. The sample shows 70,000 to 95,000 clones, over 80% of them seen only once. The chain carries TRBV5-1 and TRBJ2-6; D not certain. The receptor was isolated from a human donor with non-small cell lung cancer that progressed on radiotherapy plus ipilimumab. The material sequenced was peripheral blood, taken from a patient treated with radiotherapy plus ipilimumab. CDR3 loop: CASSLWSVSGANVLTF. CDR3 coding DNA: TGCGCCAGCAGCTTGTGGTCTGTCTCTGGGGCCAACGTCCTGACTTTC.